The source of this T cell receptor beta chain is a study of blood T cell repertoires in COVID-19. Turning to the study itself: Acute and convalescent COVID-19 samples came from the United States, Italy and Spain. T cells, B-cell-depleted T cells, or PBMCs supplied cDNA or gDNA.

The CDR3 has 14 amino acids. The germline V gene has CDR1 SNHLY and CDR2 FYNNEI. V shed 8 bases and J 5 bases; nucleotides not matched to a gene: 11. The age range of participants was 18 to 89 years, with residence in about two dozen US areas. Participants were placed into cohorts based on the clinical history they reported. Clones were read by immunoSEQ multiplex PCR, and TCRdb kept only the in-frame ones, dropping some. The data contain approximately 240,000 clones, roughly nine tenths of them seen just once; the ten biggest clones take up about 3.3%. Sequenced: PBMCs or T cells enriched from blood (not recorded which). The chain carries TRBV2 and TRBJ1-2; 7 nucleotides match TRBD1. This TCR was sampled from a woman under 30 in a cohort exposed to, infected with or recovered from COVID-19 (not recorded which). This CDR3 is CASQVVQGEYGYTF. DNA of the CDR3: TGTGCCAGCCAGGTGGTCCAGGGGGAGTATGGCTACACCTTC.